These T cell receptor beta chains were read from a single sample in a study of response to subunit inactivated influenza vaccine. From the RT-PCR reads, TCRdb called clonotypes with MiXCR, one entry per CDR3 protein. The sample holds 590,000 or so distinct CDR3 sequences, approximately 15% seen once. This sample comprised PBMCs from blood, obtained 14 to 15 days before vaccination. These TCRs come from a man aged 50-60 years who received an inactivated influenza vaccine. Both conserved end residues are part of each CDR3. Each record gives: clone size, J gene, V gene, CDR3 protein. Rows give clone size only sometimes, using once, few, many, or a class for an expanded clone.

-,TRBJ2-7,TRBV20-1,CSAPAGRLPFEQYF
-,TRBJ2-7,TRBV4-2,CASSQANINPYEQYF
-,TRBJ1-3,TRBV5-6,CASSLGHGYGNTIYF
few,TRBJ2-2,TRBV5-1,CASSPGHRDAGELFF
-,TRBJ2-5,TRBV20-1,CSALTTEELLQETQYF
-,TRBJ1-1,TRBV7-8,CASSLPGGRNTEAFF
few,TRBJ2-5,TRBV6-2/TRBV6-3,CASSYGDRGQETQYF
-,TRBJ2-1,TRBV10-2,CASRQAGIGEQFF
few,TRBJ1-3,TRBV5-1,CASRLGLSGNTIYF
-,TRBJ2-1,TRBV27,CASSLGPGAVYNEQFF
few,TRBJ1-4,TRBV7-9,CASKLGANEKLFF
-,TRBJ2-1,TRBV11-1,CASSSTLLAGLQPSNEQFF
few,TRBJ2-5,TRBV4-1,CASSQEFPDQLPGWMETQYF
few,TRBJ2-3,TRBV4-1,CASSQVGGLTDTQYF
few,TRBJ1-2,TRBV7-8,CASSPPDLSGNGYTF
many,TRBJ2-1,TRBV29-1,CSVVLQRGRGEQFF
many,TRBJ2-1,TRBV7-2,CASSTRQGLNEQFF
few,TRBJ2-2,TRBV7-6,CASSLTRDRLNTGELFF
few,TRBJ2-2,TRBV24-1,CATRWTGTNTGELFF